The 27 T cell receptor beta chains below all came from one sample that was sequenced in a study of T cell repertoires in cytomegalovirus infection. Their antigen targets remain unknown. TCRdb called the reads again in MiXCR, with one record for every CDR3 protein. This sample has fewer than 900,000 distinct CDR3 sequences; almost 30% occur once, and the top ten carry less than 15%. The material sequenced was cultured CD8+ T cells from PBMCs, taken from culture after CMV antigen stimulation. These receptors came from a human donor in good health (CMV status not recorded). Some clones in this sample may be carry-over from other donors' samples.

The rearrangement joins TRBV10-3 to TRBJ1-1; the match to TRBD1 covers 9 bases. CDR1 and CDR2 (germline): ENHRY, SYGVKD. V shed 9 bases, J shed 4 bases, and the junction held 3 bases outside the gene matches. The CDR3 totals 12 residues. The CDR3 DNA follows: TGTGCCATGGGACAGGGAGGCACTGAAGCTTTCTTT. Encoded protein: CAMGQGGTEAFF.

The chain uses TRBV28 and TRBJ1-5; D unclear. From germline, CDR1 is MDHEN and CDR2 SYDVKM. This CDR3 has 17 amino acids. Trimming took off 1 base at V and 2 bases at J, with 15 bases between the two ends. The CDR3 DNA follows: TGTGCCAGCAGTTTATTGTCGCGGGTCGGGGGCAATCAGCCCCAGCATTTT. Translating gives CASSLLSRVGGNQPQHF.

The table lists this clonotype with a few counts. The CDR3 reads CASSDFGGPGYEQYV. Here the CDR3 DNA reads TGTGCCAGCAGTGACTTTGGGGGACCGGGGTACGAGCAGTACGTC. The V and J genes are TRBV6-1 and TRBJ2-7, with D perhaps given as TRBD1 or TRBD2 (5 bases each). The CDR3 sequence is 15 residues long. V lost 3 bases and J 4 bases, leaving 16 bases between the germline ends. Germline lookup yields CDR1 MNHNS and CDR2 SASEGT.

This clonotype was recorded a few times. The chain uses TRBV19 and TRBJ2-1, with TRBD2 identical over 13 bases. The CDR3 runs 18 residues. V lost 2 bases to trimming and J lost 7 bases; unmatched junction nucleotides: 11. CDR1 is LNHDA, CDR2 SQIVND, per germline (reference sequence). The CDR3 sequence: CASSIRTSGGLKSNEQFF. CDR3 sequence (DNA): TGTGCCAGTAGTATACGGACTAGCGGGGGCCTCAAGTCAAATGAGCAGTTCTTC.

This sequence joins TRBV11-2 and TRBJ1-2, with a possible D match to TRBD1 (5 bases). V dropped 4 bases and J dropped 5 bases, with 23 bases sitting between them. CDR1 SGHAT and CDR2 FQNNGV come from the germline V gene. The length of the CDR3 is 17 residues. CDR3 sequence reads: CASSSPEGREGLYGYTF. In DNA form, the CDR3 reads TGTGCCAGCAGCTCCCCCGAGGGAAGAGAGGGACTTTATGGCTACACCTTC.

This clonotype was picked up a small number of times. V gene TRBV6-2 or TRBV6-3 combines with J gene TRBJ1-5; D might be TRBD1 (5 bases). V lost 7 bases to trimming and J lost 7 bases, with 14 bases between them. The germline V gene has CDR1 MNHEY and CDR2 SVGEGT. The CDR3 sequence is 13 residues long. The CDR3 loop is CASTRQQRQPQHF. The CDR3 DNA reads as TGTGCCAGCACTAGACAGCAACGGCAGCCCCAGCATTTT.

This clonotype has a handful of counts. The chain has TRBV27 and TRBJ2-5; D not certain. This CDR3 is built from 13 residues. V lost 3 bases to trimming and J lost 2 bases, with 7 bases between them. Germline V gene lookup returns CDR1 MNHEY and CDR2 SMNVEV (reference sequence). The DNA of the CDR3 is TGTGCCAGCAGTTTCGGTTGGCAAGAGACCCAGTACTTC. Translated: CASSFGWQETQYF.

CDR3 in DNA: TGTGCCAGCAGCTTAGACGGGGGGGCGTGGAATGAGCAGTTCTTC. Its translation is CASSLDGGAWNEQFF. The J gene is TRBJ2-1, the V gene TRBV7-2, with TRBD2 matching over 8 bases. Germline V gene data show CDR1 as SGHTA and CDR2 as FQGNSA. CDR3 length equals 15 residues. Trimming took 1 base from V and 7 from J; bases not matched to a gene: 6. The entire variable domain, with the rest obtained from reference TRBV7-2 and TRBJ2-1, is as follows: GAGVSQSPSNKVTEKGKDVELRCDPISGHTALYWYRQSLGQGLEFLIYFQGNSAPDKSGLPSDRFSAERTGGSVSTLTIQRTQQEDSAVYLCASSLDGGAWNEQFFGPGTRLTVL.

The chain recombines TRBV27 with TRBJ2-1; maybe TRBD2 (5 bases). The CDR3 totals 14 residues. The germline gives CDR1 MNHEY, CDR2 SMNVEV (reference sequence). V was trimmed by 2 bases and J by 6 bases, leaving 11 bases between them. The CDR3: CASSLDGGPNEQFF. CDR3 bases: TGTGCCAGCAGTTTAGATGGCGGGCCCAATGAGCAGTTCTTC.

This clonotype was recorded a few times. This chain joins TRBV27 and TRBJ1-6, with 7 bases that match TRBD1. This CDR3 region has 16 residues. The germline gives CDR1 MNHEY, CDR2 SMNVEV (reference sequence). Trimming cost V 1 base and J 7 bases; bases outside gene matches: 7. The CDR3 region is CASSLLTGNNNSPLHF. The CDR3 region has the DNA TGTGCCAGCAGTTTATTGACAGGGAACAACAATTCACCCCTCCACTTT.

This clonotype was observed a handful of times. The chain combines TRBV6-2 or TRBV6-3 with TRBJ1-5; D is uncertain. Germline V gene sequence: CDR1 MNHEY, CDR2 SVGEGT. The CDR3 contains 15 residues. The V end was cut by 0 bases, the J end by 1 base, with 7 bases between. The CDR3 nucleotides are TGTGCCAGCAGTTACTCTCCCCCGAGCAATCAGCCCCAGCATTTT. Protein product: CASSYSPPSNQPQHF.

This clonotype was counted a few times. This chain uses TRBV9 with TRBJ2-1; no clear D gene. The length of the CDR3 is 12 residues. In germline, CDR1 is SGDLS, CDR2 YYNGEE. V was trimmed by 7 bases and J by 8 bases, leaving 13 bases between them. The CDR3, as DNA: TGTGCCAGCGGCTTAACAGTCTATGAGCAGTTCTTC. As protein: CASGLTVYEQFF.

This sequence joins TRBV24-1 and TRBJ2-1, with a possible D match to TRBD1 (6 bases). The CDR3 sequence is 12 residues long. Germline V gives CDR1 KGHDR, CDR2 SFDVKD. Trimming pared 2 bases from V and 15 bases from J, leaving 13 bases between. The CDR3 DNA follows: TGTGCCACCAGTGATTGGACAGCTCAATCGTTCTTC. It is translated as CATSDWTAQSFF.

The chain employs TRBV19 and TRBJ1-2; D remains ambiguous. CDR1 and CDR2 from the germline V gene are LNHDA and SQIVND (reference sequence). The CDR3 spans 16 residues. V was trimmed by 3 bases and J by 3 bases, leaving 17 bases between them. CDR3 in DNA: TGTGCCAGTAGTATTCCGACCTACCTCCACGACTATGGCTACACCTTC. As protein: CASSIPTYLHDYGYTF. Using reference TRBV19 and TRBJ1-2 for the parts outside the CDR3, the full variable domain is DGGITQSPKYLFRKEGQNVTLSCEQNLNHDAMYWYRQDPGQGLRLIYYSQIVNDFQKGDIAEGYSVSREKKESFPLTVTSAQKNPTAFYLCASSIPTYLHDYGYTFGSGTRLTVV.

The chain carries TRBV6-1 and TRBJ2-2; TRBD1 might be the D (6 bases). Trimming removed 6 bases from V and 3 bases from J, with 17 bases in between. The germline V gene encodes CDR1 MNHNS and CDR2 SASEGT. This CDR3 is 16 amino acids long. The CDR3 protein is CASRPAQGGDTGELFF. For the CDR3, the DNA is TGTGCCAGCAGGCCAGCACAGGGTGGGGACACCGGGGAGCTGTTTTTT.

Regarding this clonotype: A junction boundary mismatches the germline segment, possibly from a read error. The V and J genes are TRBV7-2 and TRBJ1-2; D is unclear. The CDR3 length is 14 residues. Germline loops: CDR1 SGHTA, CDR2 FQGNSA. CDR3 DNA sequence: TGTGCCAGCAGCTTCGAGGGTCGTGACTATCGCTACACCTTC. This encodes CASSFEGRDYRYTF.

The J gene is TRBJ1-5, the V gene TRBV7-8, with TRBD1 matching over 9 bases. Trimming removed 5 bases from V and 3 bases from J; junction bases left unmatched: 8. This CDR3 region has 16 residues. From germline, CDR1 is SGHVS and CDR2 FQNEAQ. CDR3 DNA sequence: TGTGCCAGCAGCGTATCAGGGACAGGGTACAATCAGCCCCAGCATTTT. This codes for CASSVSGTGYNQPQHF.

The chain recombines TRBV18 with TRBJ2-7; D is ambiguous. Germline loops: CDR1 KGHSH, CDR2 LQKENI. This CDR3 region has 14 residues. With 0 bases removed from V and 3 bases from J, the gap between germline ends came to 9 bases. The CDR3 here is CASSPPEEDYEQYF. Written as DNA, the CDR3 is TGTGCCAGCTCACCACCGGAAGAGGACTACGAGCAGTACTTC.

The chain couples TRBV5-4 to TRBJ2-1, with D unresolved. Germline lookup yields CDR1 SGHNT and CDR2 YYREEE (reference sequence). With 5 bases removed from V and 6 bases from J, the gap between germline ends came to 9 bases. The CDR3 covers 12 residues. The CDR3 DNA follows: TGTGCCAGCAGTTGGACCTTCAATGAGCAGTTCTTC. Encoded protein: CASSWTFNEQFF.

This clonotype was detected a few times. J is TRBJ2-1 and V is TRBV19; no firm D call. The germline V gene has CDR1 LNHDA and CDR2 SQIVND (reference sequence). This CDR3 region has 13 residues. The V end lost 9 bases, the J end lost 4 bases, and 13 bases lay between the germline ends. Here the CDR3 reads CASGSSGYNEQFF. DNA for the CDR3: TGTGCCAGCGGATCCTCGGGTTACAATGAGCAGTTCTTC.

In this sample, this clonotype turned up a few times. The CDR3 DNA reads as TGTGCCGCGACAGGGCGGGAGACCCAGTACTTC. This sequence encodes CAATGRETQYF. V usage is TRBV6-1 and J usage is TRBJ2-5, with 7 positions matching TRBD1. The length of the CDR3 is 11 residues. CDR1 is MNHNS, CDR2 SASEGT, per germline. Trimming removed 11 bases from V and 5 bases from J; junction bases left unmatched: 5.

As for this clonotype: A junction boundary mismatches the germline segment, possibly from a read error. This chain links TRBV3-1 with TRBJ2-3, with D possibly TRBD2 on 6 matching bases. The germline V gene has CDR1 LGHDT and CDR2 YNNKEL (reference sequence). CDR3 length: 17 amino acids. In nucleotides, the CDR3 is TGTGCCAGCAGCCAAGATCTCGATAATGCGGGAACAGATACGCAGTGTTTT. This gives the protein CASSQDLDNAGTDTQCF.

The sample holds a few counts of this clonotype. The CDR3 protein is CASTGGAYNEQFF. CDR3 sequence (DNA): TGTGCCAGTACAGGGGGGGCCTACAATGAGCAGTTCTTC. This chain uses TRBV6-1 with TRBJ2-1, with a possible D match to TRBD1 (8 bases). CDR1 and CDR2 from the germline V gene are MNHNS and SASEGT. The ends were cut back, 9 bases at V and 2 bases at J, with 11 bases in the middle. There are 13 residues in the CDR3.

This rearrangement joins TRBV12-3 or TRBV12-4 to TRBJ1-1; D might be TRBD1 (5 bases). The CDR3 runs 14 residues. V was clipped by 6 bases and J by 3 bases, with 14 bases between them. The CDR3 DNA reads TGTGCCAGCAGAGAGACAGCCCAGGACACTGAAGCTTTCTTT. This encodes CASRETAQDTEAFF.

This clonotype was observed a few times. The J gene is TRBJ2-7, the V gene TRBV6-1; no firm D call. The CDR3 is 13 residues long. CDR1 is MNHNS, CDR2 SASEGT, per germline. V gave up 3 bases and J gave up 5 bases, with 11 bases separating them. CDR3 coding DNA: TGTGCCAGCAGTGACAGAATAGGTCACGAGCAGTACTTC. Amino acid sequence: CASSDRIGHEQYF.

This clonotype was detected once. This chain connects TRBV6-8 to TRBJ1-1; no definite D call. The CDR3 runs 14 residues. The germline gives CDR1 MNHGY, CDR2 SAAAGT. The V end lost 4 bases, the J end lost 1 base, and 10 bases lay between the germline ends. CDR3 in DNA: TGTGCCAGCAGTTTTACCGACAAGAACACTGAAGCTTTCTTT. It yields the protein CASSFTDKNTEAFF.

The chain recombines TRBV27 with TRBJ1-1, with D possibly matching TRBD1 (5 bases). Germline V lookup: CDR1 MNHEY, CDR2 SMNVEV (reference sequence). This CDR3 has 12 amino acids. V was pared by 8 bases and J by 3 bases, with 10 bases between. The CDR3, as DNA: TGTGCCAGCCACCAGGGAGACACTGAAGCTTTCTTT. Protein sequence: CASHQGDTEAFF.